The rows below give T cell receptor beta chains drawn from one sample of a study of cytomegalovirus exposure and HLA in healthy donors. Libraries were prepared by immunoSEQ multiplex PCR; TCRdb keeps only in-frame clonotypes and omits some of them. This sample has some 150,000 clones, with 65% to 85% found just once. The sample was PBMCs. The receptors come from a young man in good health and CMV-seronegative. Each CDR3 is given with its conserved first and last residue. D genes are given only for firm matches. A clone size is listed for some rows: how often the clone was seen (once, few, many), or a class if it is expanded.

J: TRBJ1-2; V: TRBV5-1; size: .; D: TRBD1; CDR3: CASSWGQDGYTF; DNA: TGCGCCAGCAGCTGGGGACAGGATGGCTACACCTTC
J: TRBJ2-4; V: TRBV27; size: .; D: TRBD1; CDR3: CASSPKSGTGINIQYF; DNA: TGTGCCAGCAGTCCGAAATCCGGGACAGGGATCAACATTCAGTACTTC
J: TRBJ1-6; V: TRBV19; size: once; D: .; CDR3: CASTGVLSPLHF; DNA: TGTGCCAGTACAGGCGTTTTGTCACCCCTCCACTTT
J: TRBJ2-5; V: TRBV5-4; size: once; D: TRBD2; CDR3: CASSRGGASGDSGKTQYF; DNA: TGTGCCAGCAGCCGGGGGGGAGCTAGCGGGGACTCCGGGAAGACCCAGTACTTC
J: TRBJ1-4; V: TRBV15; size: .; D: .; CDR3: CATSRDLGQGDEKLFF; DNA: TGTGCCACCAGCAGAGATCTGGGGCAGGGCGATGAAAAACTGTTTTTT
J: TRBJ1-1; V: TRBV6-1; size: .; D: .; CDR3: CASSYGGARTEAFF; DNA: TGTGCCAGCAGTTATGGGGGGGCACGCACTGAAGCTTTCTTT
J: TRBJ2-1; V: TRBV6-1; size: .; D: TRBD2; CDR3: CASSESMELAGQFF; DNA: TGTGCCAGCAGTGAAAGCATGGAACTAGCGGGGCAGTTCTTC
J: TRBJ2-3; V: TRBV7-5; size: .; D: .; CDR3: CVRRRLHLTDTQYF; DNA: TGTGTCAGGAGAAGACTCCACCTCACAGATACGCAGTATTTT
J: TRBJ2-2; V: TRBV5-6; size: .; D: TRBD1; CDR3: CASSGPGQGTGELFF; DNA: TGTGCCAGCAGCGGCCCGGGACAGGGTACCGGGGAGCTGTTTTTT
J: TRBJ1-1; V: TRBV29-1; size: few; D: .; CDR3: CSVGGRMNTEAFF; DNA: TGCAGCGTTGGGGGCAGGATGAACACTGAAGCTTTCTTT
J: TRBJ2-2; V: TRBV9; size: .; D: TRBD1; CDR3: CASSPGTGFGELFF; DNA: TGTGCCAGCAGCCCAGGGACAGGGTTCGGGGAGCTGTTTTTT